This T cell receptor (beta chain) is drawn from a study of technical replicates of blood from a few donors. This clone was detected only a few times. TCRdb's table, derived via immunoSEQ multiplex PCR, lists solely in-frame clones and lacks some. The sample holds 78,000 or so clones; 89% are singletons and the top ten take roughly 0.38%. Germline assignment: CDR1 GTSNPN and CDR2 SVGIG (reference sequence). Trimming stripped 4 bases from V and 8 bases from J, with 8 bases between. The CDR3 extends over 10 amino acids. The specimen sequenced was T cells isolated from PBMCs. The genes are TRBV30 and TRBJ1-1; D might be TRBD1 (5 bases). This TCR derives from a human donor in good health. The CDR3, as DNA: TGTGCCTGGATTTGGACAGAAGCTTTCTTT. Protein sequence: CAWIWTEAFF.